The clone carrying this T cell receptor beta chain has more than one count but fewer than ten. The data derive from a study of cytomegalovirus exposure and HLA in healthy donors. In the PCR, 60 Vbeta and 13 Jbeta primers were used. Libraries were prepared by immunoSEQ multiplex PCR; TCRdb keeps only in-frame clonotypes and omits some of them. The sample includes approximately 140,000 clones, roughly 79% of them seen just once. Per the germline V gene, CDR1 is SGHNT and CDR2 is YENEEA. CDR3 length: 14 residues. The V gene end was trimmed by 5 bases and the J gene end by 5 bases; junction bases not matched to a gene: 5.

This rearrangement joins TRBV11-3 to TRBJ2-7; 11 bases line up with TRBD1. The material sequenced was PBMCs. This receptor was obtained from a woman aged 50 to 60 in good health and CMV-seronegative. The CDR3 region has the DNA TGTGCCAGCAGCGGACGGACAGGGGGCAACGAGCAGTACGTC. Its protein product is CASSGRTGGNEQYV.